This T cell receptor beta chain appears in the sequencing data of a study of shared clonotypes between healthy human individuals. The germline V and J ends were trimmed by 6 bases and 4 bases, with 13 bases remaining between them. Germline V CDR1 and CDR2: MNHEY, SMNVEV (reference sequence). This CDR3 comprises 14 residues. Terminally differentiated effector memory CD45RA+ cells were left out of the naive CD8 fraction, which was CD45RO-negative and positively selected for CCR7. TCRdb's table, derived via immunoSEQ multiplex PCR, lists solely in-frame clones and lacks some. The sample holds approximately 650,000 clones; roughly 96% are singletons and the top ten take 0.1% to 0.11%. With respect to this clone: Other DNA sequences from this sample encode an identical CDR3 as well.

The source is a woman aged 30 to 39 in good health. The sample was naive CD8+ T cells sorted from blood. The chain has TRBV27 and TRBJ2-1; tentatively, D is TRBD1 or TRBD2 (5 bases each). CDR3 nucleotides: TGTGCCAGCAGCCCTGGGACCAGGTACAATGAGCAGTTCTTC. Residues: CASSPGTRYNEQFF.